This T cell receptor (beta chain) was captured in a study of CD8+CD57+ T cells in acquired aplastic anemia. CDR3 and TCR beta VDJ profiling relied on genomic DNA as the template. TCRdb redid the calling of the reads with MiXCR, one entry per CDR3 protein. The sample includes about 210,000 distinct CDR3 sequences, 34% of them seen just once. The CDR3 consists of 14 residues. Germline V gene lookup returns CDR1 DFQATT and CDR2 SNEGSKA (reference sequence). The V and J ends lost 2 bases and 1 base respectively, with 11 bases between them. This clonotype has at least ten counts. The receptor was derived from a human donor in good health, serving as a control. This chain joins TRBV20-1 and TRBJ1-1; D might be TRBD1 (6 bases). The sequencing input was sorted CD4+, CD8+, or CD8+CD57+ T cells (not recorded which) from PBMCs. CDR3 DNA: TGCAGTGCTAGATCCAGGACAGAGAACACTGAAGCTTTCTTT. This codes for CSARSRTENTEAFF.